The 9 T cell receptor beta chains reported below all come from one sample, sequenced in a study of T-cell memory formation after mild COVID-19. TCRdb called the 5' RACE reads again in MiXCR, with one record for every CDR3 protein. Of more than 400,000 distinct CDR3 sequences in the sample, 18% were seen once. Sequenced sample: PBMCs or a T cell subset sorted from them (not recorded which). The receptors come from an adult woman who had mild COVID-19 (a few samples of this study predate the infection). Cell type and time point are not known.

This clonotype was recorded a few times. The chain links TRBV20-1 to TRBJ2-1; 9 bases line up with TRBD2. The CDR3 consists of 15 residues. J lost 7 bases, V lost 6 bases, and 13 bases had no gene match. Per germline, CDR1 DFQATT and CDR2 SNEGSKA (reference sequence). The CDR3 spells CSAPRALAGFNEQFF. CDR3 nucleotide sequence: TGCAGTGCCCCCAGGGCGCTAGCGGGATTTAATGAGCAGTTCTTC.

The J gene is TRBJ2-7, the V gene TRBV11-2; 11 nucleotides match TRBD2. The V segment lost 6 bases and the J segment 2 bases; nucleotides outside the gene matches: 9. CDR1 and CDR2 from the germline V gene are SGHAT and FQNNGV. CDR3 length equals 16 residues. The CDR3 region has the DNA TGTGCCAGCAGTCTTTGGGCTAGCGGGAGGACCTACGAGCAGTACTTC. Residues: CASSLWASGRTYEQYF.

The chain combines TRBV20-1 with TRBJ2-5; D possibly corresponds to TRBD1 (6 bases). This CDR3 is 13 amino acids long. Germline V gene lookup returns CDR1 DFQATT and CDR2 SNEGSKA (reference sequence). V shed 4 bases and J shed 2 bases, with 11 bases lying between them. The CDR3 spells CSATRTVQETQYF. The CDR3, as DNA: TGCAGTGCTACCAGGACAGTTCAAGAGACCCAGTACTTC.

The sample holds one count of this clonotype. The gene calls are TRBV24-1 and TRBJ2-1; TRBD2 agrees at 8 bases. CDR1 is KGHDR and CDR2 is SFDVKD in the germline V gene. The J segment lost 7 bases and the V segment lost 8 bases, leaving 6 bases of the junction unmatched. The CDR3 sequence is 13 residues long. The CDR3 coding sequence is TGTGCCACCAATCTAGCGGGTATGAATGAGCAGTTCTTC. This sequence encodes CATNLAGMNEQFF.

The rearrangement uses TRBV2 and TRBJ1-1; D not resolved. This CDR3 contains 11 residues. The V end was cut by 2 bases, the J end by 6 bases, with 4 bases between. Germline lookup yields CDR1 SNHLY and CDR2 FYNNEI. The CDR3: CASSEQAEAFF. The CDR3 nucleotides read TGTGCCAGCAGTGAACAGGCTGAAGCTTTCTTT.

V usage is TRBV9 and J usage is TRBJ1-2; TRBD1 matches at 10 bases. The CDR3 is made up of 13 amino acids. Germline CDR1 and CDR2: SGDLS and YYNGEE. Unmatched junction bases numbered 3, after V lost 3 bases and J lost 7 bases. The CDR3 DNA reads TGTGCCAGCAGCGCGGGACAGGGGTCTGGCTACACCTTC. Translating it yields CASSAGQGSGYTF.

This clonotype was seen more than once but under ten times. V and J are TRBV5-1 and TRBJ1-1, with 7 bases that match TRBD1. The CDR3 length is 14 residues. The J segment lost 4 bases and the V segment lost 0 bases, leaving 3 bases of the junction unmatched. Germline CDR1 is SGHRS and CDR2 is YFSETQ. For the CDR3, the DNA is TGCGCCAGCAGCTTGGGAACAGGGGCCACTGAAGCTTTCTTT. Its protein is CASSLGTGATEAFF.

This clonotype was recorded many times. The CDR3 nucleotides are TGCAGTGCCCTTCGGGGCCCCGGGACTGAAGCTTTCTTT. This sequence encodes CSALRGPGTEAFF. The gene calls are TRBV20-1 and TRBJ1-1, with D possibly TRBD1 on 5 matching bases. V was trimmed by 6 bases and J by 5 bases, leaving 16 bases between them. This CDR3 region has 13 residues. From germline, CDR1 is DFQATT and CDR2 SNEGSKA (reference sequence).

This clonotype was seen more than once but under ten times. The chain couples TRBV30 to TRBJ2-2; 7 bases align to TRBD1. J gave up 5 bases and V 3 bases, and 9 bases lay outside the gene matches. CDR3 length equals 15 residues. Germline V lookup: CDR1 GTSNPN, CDR2 SVGIG (reference sequence). CDR3 residues: CAWRSGAGGTGELFF. The CDR3 bases are TGTGCCTGGAGATCCGGGGCAGGGGGAACCGGGGAGCTGTTTTTT.